This TCR beta chain is from a study of blood T cell repertoires in COVID-19 (dated by TCRdb to about 2020). About the study as a whole: Samples covering the acute and convalescent phases of COVID-19 were provided by collaborators in the United States, Italy and Spain. The material from the prospective study consisted of cDNA or gDNA derived from T cells, B-cell-depleted T cells, or PBMCs. Subjects who had been exposed to COVID-19, were actively infected with it, or had recovered from it provided the deeply sampled blood TCRbeta repertoires that made up the dataset. A freely available public database, intended as a resource for researchers studying the immune response to SARS-CoV-2, is where the repertoires were released. Samples came from the ongoing ImmuneRACE study (first 160 participants) plus 1,254 subjects from 6 global collaborators. Nearly every sample came with metadata listing a de-identified subject ID, COVID-19 status, age in years and sex. HLA class I and class II types, where available, came from metadata supplied by the sample provider rather than from assay-based typing.

Each collaborating institution followed its own protocols to collect whole blood in K2EDTA tubes. For TCRbeta analysis, collaborators shipped samples in one of three forms: frozen whole blood, isolated PBMCs, or DNA extracted from either of those sample types. As concerns this clone: No antigen is known for it. There are no base qualities to consult, and no much larger clone falls within one base.

The immunoSEQ Assay, a bias-controlled multiplex PCR, was used to amplify TCRbeta CDR3 regions from genomic DNA. The study's own analysis went as follows. Within the assay, amplification of reference gene primers was used to estimate how many nucleated cells each sample contained. To quantify the absolute abundance of each unique TCRbeta CDR3 rearrangement, sequence reads were collapsed and filtered. Productive Simpson clonality was computed per sample as the square root of Simpson's diversity index over productive rearrangements. TCRdb re-hosts the immuneACCESS table, in-frame sequences only. Its copies lack some clones; in the studies checked, an unresolved V gene accounts for under half of them, and the cause for the rest is not known. The DNA was the basis for D and trimming; V, J and clone size are from that table. Recorded for this sample are fewer than 45,000 clones; about 87% of them occurred a single time. The top ten hold over 9.5% of the sample.

The germline V gene gives CDR1 as MNHEY and CDR2 as SVGAGI. Unmatched junction bases come to 8, with V trimmed by 5 bases and J by 6 bases. Inclusive of the bounding cysteine and phenylalanine, the CDR3 is 14 residues long. The entry retains the CDR3 DNA only, 42 bases that are in frame from base 1. The full study reports these points: The quantity of clinical and demographic metadata differed by source and by participant and was supplied without curation.

The rearranged chain carries TRBV6-5 and TRBJ1-1, and TRBD1 matches 8 of the central bases. The clonotype was recovered from an older man with active COVID-19. Input material: peripheral blood. The bases are TGTGCCAGCAGTCAATGGACAGGGTCGGCTGAAGCTTTCTTT. This gives the protein CASSQWTGSAEAFF.